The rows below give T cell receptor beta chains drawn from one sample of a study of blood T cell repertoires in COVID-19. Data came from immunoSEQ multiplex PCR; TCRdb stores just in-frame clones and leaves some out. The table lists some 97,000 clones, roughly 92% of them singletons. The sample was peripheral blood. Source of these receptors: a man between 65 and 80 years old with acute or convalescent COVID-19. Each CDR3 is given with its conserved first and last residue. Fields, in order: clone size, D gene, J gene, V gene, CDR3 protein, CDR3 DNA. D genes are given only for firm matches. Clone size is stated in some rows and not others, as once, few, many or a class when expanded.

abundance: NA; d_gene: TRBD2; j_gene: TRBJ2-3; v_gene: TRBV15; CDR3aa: CATVAGGSDTQYF; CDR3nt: TGTGCCACCGTGGCGGGAGGCTCAGATACGCAGTATTTT
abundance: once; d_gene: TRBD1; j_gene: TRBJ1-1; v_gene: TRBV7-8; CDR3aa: CASSTTGATEAFF; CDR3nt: TGTGCCAGCAGTACAACAGGGGCCACTGAAGCTTTCTTT
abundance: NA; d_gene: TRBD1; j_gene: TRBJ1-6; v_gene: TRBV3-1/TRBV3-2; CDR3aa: CASSQEGGGSSLHF; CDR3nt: TGTGCCAGCAGCCAAGAAGGGGGCGGGTCCTCCCTCCACTTT
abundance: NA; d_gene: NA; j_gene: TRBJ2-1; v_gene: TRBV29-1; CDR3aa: CSVDSGSSYNEQFF; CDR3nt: TGCAGCGTTGACAGCGGTAGCTCCTACAATGAGCAGTTCTTC
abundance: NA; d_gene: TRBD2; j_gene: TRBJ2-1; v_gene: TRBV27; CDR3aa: CASSFQTSGTSNEQFF; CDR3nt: TGTGCCAGCAGTTTTCAGACTAGCGGGACAAGTAATGAGCAGTTCTTC
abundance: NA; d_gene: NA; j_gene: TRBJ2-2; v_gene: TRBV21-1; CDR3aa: CASSTLLAVITGELFF; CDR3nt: TGTGCCAGCAGCACGCTCCTAGCGGTAATCACCGGGGAGCTGTTTTTT
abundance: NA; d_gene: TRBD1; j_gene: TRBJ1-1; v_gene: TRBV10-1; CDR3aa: CASSAGQGSTEAFF; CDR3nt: TGCGCCAGCAGTGCCGGACAGGGAAGCACTGAAGCTTTCTTT
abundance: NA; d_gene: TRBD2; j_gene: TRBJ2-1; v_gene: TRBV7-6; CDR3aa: CASSLSSGGAYHNEQFF; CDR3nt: TGTGCCAGCAGCTTGTCTAGCGGGGGGGCCTACCACAATGAGCAGTTCTTC
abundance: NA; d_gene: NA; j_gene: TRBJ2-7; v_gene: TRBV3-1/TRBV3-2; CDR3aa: CASSHRRVLYEQYF; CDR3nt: TGTGCCAGCAGCCACCGCCGGGTTTTATACGAGCAGTACTTC
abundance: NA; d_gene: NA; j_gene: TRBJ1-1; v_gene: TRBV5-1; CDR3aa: CASSLMRGDVTEAFF; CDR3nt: TGCGCCAGCAGCTTGATGCGGGGGGATGTGACTGAAGCTTTCTTT
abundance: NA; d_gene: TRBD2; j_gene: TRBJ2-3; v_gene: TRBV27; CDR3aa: CASSPGLDTDTQYF; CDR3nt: TGTGCCAGCAGTCCCGGACTAGATACAGATACGCAGTATTTT